Listed below are T cell receptor beta chains from one sample, sequenced in a study of blood T cell repertoires in COVID-19. Produced via immunoSEQ multiplex PCR; TCRdb's table is partial and in-frame only. Seen here are about 120,000 clones, approximately 82% observed once, and the top ten hold roughly 3.8%. The sample taken for sequencing was peripheral blood. Receptor source: a woman aged 80 or over with acute or convalescent COVID-19. Each CDR3 is given with its conserved first and last residue. The order of the fields is D gene, V gene, J gene, clone size, CDR3 protein, CDR3 DNA. The D gene is left open where the match is weak. Some rows mark clone size as missing; the rest say once, few, many or name a class of expanded clone.

-	TRBV5-1	TRBJ1-4	-	CASSLLQGGEKLFF	TGCGCCAGCAGCTTACTACAGGGCGGGGAAAAACTGTTTTTT
TRBD1	TRBV5-6	TRBJ1-2	-	CASSRRYRDRVDYGYTF	TGTGCCAGCAGCCGGCGATACCGGGACAGGGTGGACTATGGCTACACCTTC
-	TRBV19	TRBJ1-5	-	CASSIQGSNQPQHF	TGTGCCAGTAGTATTCAGGGAAGCAATCAGCCCCAGCATTTT
TRBD1	TRBV18	TRBJ2-1	-	CASSLRDRDRNEQFF	TGTGCCAGCTCACTCCGGGACAGGGATCGTAATGAGCAGTTCTTC
TRBD2	TRBV6-5	TRBJ2-7	-	CASSYAGVGDPYEQYF	TGTGCCAGCAGTTACGCGGGGGTTGGAGACCCCTACGAGCAGTACTTC
-	TRBV4-2	TRBJ2-3	-	CASSQEAVTDTQYF	TGTGCCAGCAGCCAAGAGGCGGTTACAGATACGCAGTATTTT
-	TRBV5-1	TRBJ1-4	-	CASGEQGTGKEKLFF	TGCGCCAGCGGGGAACAGGGAACTGGGAAGGAAAAACTGTTTTTT
TRBD2	TRBV2	TRBJ2-5	-	CASSERREGAETQYF	TGTGCCAGCAGTGAACGGCGGGAGGGCGCAGAGACCCAGTACTTC
TRBD2	TRBV4-2	TRBJ2-7	-	CASSQDETSFREQYF	TGTGCCAGCAGCCAAGATGAGACTAGCTTTCGCGAGCAGTACTTC
-	TRBV29-1	TRBJ1-2	few	CSVEAAGIYGYTF	TGCAGCGTTGAAGCTGCAGGGATCTATGGCTACACCTTC
-	TRBV5-6	TRBJ2-7	-	CASSLGEYEQYF	TGTGCCAGCAGCTTGGGCGAGTACGAGCAGTACTTC
-	TRBV30	TRBJ1-5	few	CAWSVQGVQPQHF	TGTGCCTGGAGCGTACAGGGCGTTCAGCCCCAGCATTTT
-	TRBV5-6	TRBJ2-6	-	CASSAYHYSGANVLTF	TGTGCCAGCAGCGCCTACCACTACTCTGGGGCCAACGTCCTGACTTTC
TRBD1	TRBV30	TRBJ1-5	many	CAWIRSGGRFQPQHF	TGTGCCTGGATCAGGTCAGGGGGCCGTTTTCAGCCCCAGCATTTT
-	TRBV11-2	TRBJ2-1	-	CASSLLNEQFF	TGTGCCAGCAGCTTACTCAATGAGCAGTTCTTC
-	TRBV3-1/TRBV3-2	TRBJ1-2	-	CASSHAQGGYGYTF	TGTGCCAGCAGCCACGCGCAGGGAGGGTATGGCTACACCTTC
TRBD1	TRBV10-1	TRBJ2-7	-	CASSASQGARSYEQYF	TGCGCCAGCAGTGCATCCCAGGGGGCGAGGTCCTACGAGCAGTACTTC
TRBD1	TRBV19	TRBJ2-4	-	CASSIPLGQGTKNIQYF	TGTGCCAGTAGCATACCCCTAGGACAGGGGACAAAAAACATTCAGTACTTC
-	TRBV30	TRBJ1-1	-	CAWGGRGRNTEAFF	TGTGCCTGGGGGGGCAGGGGAAGGAACACTGAAGCTTTCTTT
TRBD2	TRBV11-2	TRBJ2-1	-	CASSLRLAATNEQFF	TGTGCCAGCAGCTTACGCCTAGCGGCTACTAATGAGCAGTTCTTC
-	TRBV5-1	TRBJ1-2	once	CASSLYRQNYGYTF	TGCGCCAGCAGCTTGTACAGGCAAAACTATGGCTACACCTTC
-	TRBV30	TRBJ1-2	-	CAWTRQPSPYGYTF	TGTGCCTGGACAAGACAACCAAGCCCCTATGGCTACACCTTC
-	TRBV3-1/TRBV3-2	TRBJ2-1	few	CASSQGFPQWNEQFF	TGTGCCAGCAGCCAAGGATTCCCGCAGTGGAATGAGCAGTTCTTC
TRBD2	TRBV4-2	TRBJ2-2	few	CASSHSSGSLTGELFF	TGTGCCAGCAGCCATTCTAGCGGGAGTCTCACCGGGGAGCTGTTTTTT
-	TRBV19	TRBJ1-5	-	CASSIQDQPQHF	TGTGCCAGTAGTATACAGGATCAGCCCCAGCATTTT
-	TRBV6-5	TRBJ1-4	once	CASSYVRGEKLFF	TGTGCCAGCAGTTACGTACGAGGTGAAAAACTGTTTTTT
-	TRBV12-3/TRBV12-4	TRBJ2-1	-	CASSLAENEQFF	TGTGCCAGCAGTCTAGCAGAGAATGAGCAGTTCTTC
-	TRBV19	TRBJ2-5	-	CASSYRNQETQYF	TGTGCCAGTAGTTACAGGAACCAAGAGACCCAGTACTTC
TRBD2	TRBV29-1	TRBJ2-4	-	CSALGTSGENIQYF	TGCAGCGCATTAGGGACTAGCGGGGAAAACATTCAGTACTTC
-	TRBV18	TRBJ2-1	-	CASSPQSGVYNEQFF	TGTGCCAGCTCACCACAGTCAGGTGTCTACAATGAGCAGTTCTTC
-	TRBV6-5	TRBJ1-4	-	CASRYQGPNEKLFF	TGTGCCAGCAGATATCAGGGGCCGAATGAAAAACTGTTTTTT
-	TRBV30	TRBJ1-4	-	CAWSPASSEKLFF	TGTGCCTGGAGTCCAGCGAGTAGTGAAAAACTGTTTTTT
-	TRBV12-3/TRBV12-4	TRBJ2-2	once	CASSLFFTGELFF	TGTGCCAGCAGTTTATTCTTTACCGGGGAGCTGTTTTTT
TRBD2	TRBV7-2	TRBJ2-3	-	CASSSRGKAGGSTDTQYF	TGTGCCAGCAGCTCCCGAGGGAAGGCGGGAGGGAGCACAGATACGCAGTATTTT
TRBD1	TRBV6-2/TRBV6-3	TRBJ2-3	-	CASSYTGQGLATQYF	TGTGCCAGCAGTTACACAGGACAGGGTTTGGCTACGCAGTATTTT
-	TRBV25-1	TRBJ1-3	-	CASRGQYGNTIYF	TGTGCCAGCAGAGGACAGTACGGAAACACCATATATTTT
-	TRBV7-2	TRBJ2-7	-	CASSPEQGAYEQYF	TGTGCCAGCAGCCCCGAACAGGGAGCCTACGAGCAGTACTTC